This T cell receptor beta chain was captured in a study of CXCR3-negative and CXCR3-positive naive CD8 T cells (dated by TCRdb to about 2019). Some background on the complete study: In total, around 140 million TRB reads were obtained, corresponding to roughly 1.5 +/- 0.3 million reads per library. Diversity and physicochemical repertoire analyses were performed on about a dozen donors pooled from two independent experiments. The TRBV-TRBJ cluster analysis covered naive subsets from about five donors and memory cells from 3 donors.

For each CD8+ T cell subset, flow sorting was done in triplicate, and a few hundred thousand cells per subset went directly into RLT lysis buffer. To keep memory contaminants out, a stringent definition of naive CD8+ T cells was applied: CD45RO-CCR7+CD27+CD95-. Peripheral blood mononuclear cells were isolated from buffy coats by standard density gradient centrifugation. A FACSAria III was used to flow-sort naive CXCR3-negative and CXCR3-positive CD8+ T cells. An RNeasy Mini Kit was used to extract total RNA from the sorted cells. Sequenced on a NextSeq 550. The Human TCR Profiling Kit (MiLaboratory) was used to prepare UMI-labeled 5' RACE TRB cDNA libraries. cDNA synthesis used the entire amount of extracted RNA, and PCR amplification then used the entire amount of cDNA produced. Libraries were prepared in parallel with an identical number of PCR cycles. The paper's processing steps were these. MIGEC and MiXCR extracted about 53,000 +/- 10,000 unique UMI-labeled TRB cDNA molecules per library, requiring at least two reads per UMI. On average, about 40,000 +/- 10,000 functional in-frame TRB CDR3 nucleotide clonotypes lacking stop codons were found per library. Diversity metrics, including normalized Shannon-Wiener and Chao1, were computed in VDJtools after downsampling to 5000 UMI-labeled TRB molecules per sample. VDJtools was used to calculate clonotype-size-weighted physicochemical properties of the central five CDR3 residues, namely interaction energy, strength, volume and Kidera factor 4. Through TCRdb reprocessing, the reads give one entry per CDR3 protein sequence; DNA is omitted. The V and J calls and clone size are TCRdb's, not the authors'. The table kept for this sample lists over 45,000 distinct CDR3 sequences. About 0.43% of the sample lies in the top ten.

The full study reports these points: Because surface CD5, which has been linked to self-reactivity in mice, was comparable between naive subsets, TCR interaction strength was also inferred from TRB CDR3 physicochemical properties. Both naive subsets had comparably high repertoire diversity, while memory CD8+ T cells had much lower repertoire diversity. Similar TRBV-TRBJ usage was shown by naive CXCR3-negative and CXCR3-positive cells from the same donor, whereas distinct patterns were shown by memory cells. Compared with CXCR3-negative naive cells, CXCR3-positive naive cells had TRB CDR3s with higher hydrophobicity (lower Kidera factor 4), lower energy, and higher strength and volume indices. CXCR3 expression partially decreased after cryopreservation, so most assays used freshly isolated PBMCs.

Note on this clonotype: It lacks a known antigen.

Source material: naive CXCR3- CD8+ T cells from blood. The sample's cell subset or site label is to be understood as: CD45RO-CCR7+CD27+CD95- naive CD8+ T cells lacking CXCR3 (TNR3-). The sequence was collected from a human donor in good health. Some clones in this sample may be carry-over from other donors' samples.

The CDR3 amino acid sequence is: CASSLGLSGANVLTF. The rearranged segments are TRBV7-9 and TRBJ2-6. CDR1 and CDR2 are drawn from the germline V gene (reference sequence): SEHNR, FQNEAQ. The CDR3 holds 15 amino acids from the cysteine to the phenylalanine. Only the protein is on record. Where the CDR3 stops, the reference TRBV7-9 and TRBJ2-6 genes take over; the full variable domain is DTGVSQNPRHKITKRGQNVTFRCDPISEHNRLYWYRQTLGQGPEFLTYFQNEAQLEKSRLLSDRFSAERPKGSFSTLEIQRTEQGDSAMYLCASSLGLSGANVLTFGAGSRLTVL.